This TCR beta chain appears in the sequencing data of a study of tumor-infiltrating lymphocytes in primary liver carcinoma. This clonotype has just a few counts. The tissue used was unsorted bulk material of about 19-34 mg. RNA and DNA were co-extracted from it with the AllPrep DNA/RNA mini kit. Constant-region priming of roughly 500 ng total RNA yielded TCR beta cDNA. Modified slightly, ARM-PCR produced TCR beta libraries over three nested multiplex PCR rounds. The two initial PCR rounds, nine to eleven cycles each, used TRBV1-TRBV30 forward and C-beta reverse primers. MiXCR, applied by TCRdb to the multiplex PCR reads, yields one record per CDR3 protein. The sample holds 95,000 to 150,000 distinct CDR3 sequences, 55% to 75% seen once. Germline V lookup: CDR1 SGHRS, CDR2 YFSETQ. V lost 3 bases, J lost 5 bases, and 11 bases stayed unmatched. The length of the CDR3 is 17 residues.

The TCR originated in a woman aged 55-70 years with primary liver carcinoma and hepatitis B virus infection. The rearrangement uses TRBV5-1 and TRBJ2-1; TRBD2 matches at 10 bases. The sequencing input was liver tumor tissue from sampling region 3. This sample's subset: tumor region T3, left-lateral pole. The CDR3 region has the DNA TGCGCCAGCAGCTCTACTTTAGCGGGAGGCTCACACAATGAGCAGTTCTTC. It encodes CASSSTLAGGSHNEQFF.